This T cell receptor (beta chain) is from a study of OX40 agonist ivuxolimab in advanced cancers. The wider study: Hepatocellular carcinoma, melanoma, renal cell or head and neck cancer occurred in dose-escalation patients.

At cycle 4 day 1, cycle 7 day 1, and baseline, blood was sampled. Germline assignment: CDR1 SGDLS and CDR2 YYNGEE. The CDR3 spans 16 residues. V lost 4 bases and J lost 4; bases outside the gene matches: 10. Profiling relied on immunoSEQ multiplex PCR, and the TCRdb table lists in-frame clones only, not all of them. Found here are about 70,000 clones, about 93% of them singletons; the top ten hold over 6%. The chain joins TRBV9 to TRBJ2-3; 9 positions match TRBD2. This specimen was CD4+ or CD8+ T cells sorted from blood, taken in a trial of the OX40 agonist ivuxolimab. This clonotype was sampled from an adult with an advanced solid tumor such as melanoma, head and neck, liver or kidney cancer. CDR3 in DNA: TGTGCCAGCAGCCCCCAGGGACTAGCTAGGGCAGATACGCAGTATTTT. Encoded protein: CASSPQGLARADTQYF. Complete variable domain (other parts from reference TRBV9 and TRBJ2-3): DSGVTQTPKHLITATGQRVTLRCSPRSGDLSVYWYQQSLDQGLQFLIQYYNGEERAKGNILERFSAQQFPDLHSELNLSSLELGDSALYFCASSPQGLARADTQYFGPGTRLTVL.